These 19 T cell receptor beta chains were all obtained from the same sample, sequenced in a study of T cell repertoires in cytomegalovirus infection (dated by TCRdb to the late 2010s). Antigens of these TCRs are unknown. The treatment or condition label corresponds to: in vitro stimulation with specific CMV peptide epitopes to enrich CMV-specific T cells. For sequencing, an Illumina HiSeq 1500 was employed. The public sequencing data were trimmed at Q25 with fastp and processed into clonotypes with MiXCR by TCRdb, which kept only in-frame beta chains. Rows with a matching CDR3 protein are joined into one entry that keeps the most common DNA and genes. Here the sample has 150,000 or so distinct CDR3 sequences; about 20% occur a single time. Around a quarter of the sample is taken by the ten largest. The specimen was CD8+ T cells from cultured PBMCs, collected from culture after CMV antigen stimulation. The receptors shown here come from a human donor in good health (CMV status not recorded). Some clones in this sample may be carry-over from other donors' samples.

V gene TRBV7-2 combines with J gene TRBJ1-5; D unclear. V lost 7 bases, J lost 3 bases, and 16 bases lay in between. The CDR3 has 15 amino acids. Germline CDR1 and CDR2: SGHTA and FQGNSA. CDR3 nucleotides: TGTGCCAGCACCCTAGAGGGAGGGATCAATCAGCCCCAGCATTTT. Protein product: CASTLEGGINQPQHF.

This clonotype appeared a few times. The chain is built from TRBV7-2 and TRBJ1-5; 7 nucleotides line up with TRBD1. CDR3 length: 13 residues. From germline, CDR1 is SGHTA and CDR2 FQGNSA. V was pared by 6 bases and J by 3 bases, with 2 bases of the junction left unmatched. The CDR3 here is CASSTGVNQPQHF. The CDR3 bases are TGTGCCAGCAGTACAGGGGTCAATCAGCCCCAGCATTTT.

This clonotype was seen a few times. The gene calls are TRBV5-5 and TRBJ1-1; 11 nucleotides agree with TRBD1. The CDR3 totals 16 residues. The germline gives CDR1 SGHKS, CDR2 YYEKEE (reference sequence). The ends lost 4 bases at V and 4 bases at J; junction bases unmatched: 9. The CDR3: CASSTRGTGGITEAFF. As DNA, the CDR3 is TGTGCCAGCAGCACCCGAGGGACAGGGGGGATCACTGAAGCTTTCTTT.

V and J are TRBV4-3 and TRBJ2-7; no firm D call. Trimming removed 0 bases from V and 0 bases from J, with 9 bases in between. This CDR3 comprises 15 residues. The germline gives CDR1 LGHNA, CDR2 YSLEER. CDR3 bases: TGCGCCAGCAGCCAAGAGGCGTCTGTCTCCTACGAGCAGTACTTC. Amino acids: CASSQEASVSYEQYF.

The CDR3 DNA reads as TGTGCCAGCAGCATGCGCCTGGATCCCTACAGAGAGACCCAGTACTTC. Amino acids: CASSMRLDPYRETQYF. The chain recombines TRBV7-8 with TRBJ2-5; D not certain. V lost 5 bases and J lost 4, with 20 bases in between. Germline V CDR1 and CDR2: SGHVS, FQNEAQ. This CDR3 has 16 amino acids.

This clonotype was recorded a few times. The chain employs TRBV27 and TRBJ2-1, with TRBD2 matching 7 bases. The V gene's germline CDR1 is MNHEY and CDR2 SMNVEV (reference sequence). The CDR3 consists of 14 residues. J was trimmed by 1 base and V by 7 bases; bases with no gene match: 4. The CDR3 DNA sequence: TGTGCCAGCAAATTCGGGGGGTCCTACAATGAGCAGTTCTTC. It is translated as CASKFGGSYNEQFF.

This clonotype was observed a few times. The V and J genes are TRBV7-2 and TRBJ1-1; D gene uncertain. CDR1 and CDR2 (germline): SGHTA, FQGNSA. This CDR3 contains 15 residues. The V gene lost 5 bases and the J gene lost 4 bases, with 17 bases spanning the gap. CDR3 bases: TGTGCCAGCAGCCTCCCCCGAGGAGCGGGCACTGAAGCTTTCTTT. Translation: CASSLPRGAGTEAFF. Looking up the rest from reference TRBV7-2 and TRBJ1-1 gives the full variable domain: GAGVSQSPSNKVTEKGKDVELRCDPISGHTALYWYRQSLGQGLEFLIYFQGNSAPDKSGLPSDRFSAERTGGSVSTLTIQRTQQEDSAVYLCASSLPRGAGTEAFFGQGTRLTVV.

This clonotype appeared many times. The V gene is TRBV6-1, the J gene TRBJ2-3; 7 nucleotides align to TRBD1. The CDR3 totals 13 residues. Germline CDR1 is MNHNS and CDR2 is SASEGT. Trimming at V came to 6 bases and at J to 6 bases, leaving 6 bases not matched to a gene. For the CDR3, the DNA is TGTGCCAGCAGAACAAGGGGGCGGGATACGCAGTATTTT. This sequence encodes CASRTRGRDTQYF.

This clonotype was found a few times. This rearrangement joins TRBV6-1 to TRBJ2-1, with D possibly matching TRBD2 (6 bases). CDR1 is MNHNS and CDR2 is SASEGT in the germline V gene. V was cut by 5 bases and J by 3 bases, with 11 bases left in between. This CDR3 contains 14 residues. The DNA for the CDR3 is TGTGCCAGCAGTCAGGAGACTAGCTACAATGAGCAGTTCTTC. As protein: CASSQETSYNEQFF.

The CDR3 loop is CASSRDNEKLFF. For the CDR3, the DNA is TGTGCCAGCAGCCGGGACAATGAAAAACTGTTTTTT. The V call is TRBV7-9, the J call TRBJ1-4, with D perhaps TRBD1 (5 bases). Trimming stripped 5 bases from V and 5 bases from J, with 6 bases between. The length of the CDR3 is 12 residues. Germline lookup yields CDR1 SEHNR and CDR2 FQNEAQ (reference sequence).

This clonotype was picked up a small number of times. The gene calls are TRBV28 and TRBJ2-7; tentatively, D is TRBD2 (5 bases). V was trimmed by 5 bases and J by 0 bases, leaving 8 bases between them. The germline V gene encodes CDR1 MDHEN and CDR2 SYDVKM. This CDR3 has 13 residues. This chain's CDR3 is CASSPGFSYEQYF. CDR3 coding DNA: TGTGCCAGCAGTCCGGGATTCTCCTACGAGCAGTACTTC.

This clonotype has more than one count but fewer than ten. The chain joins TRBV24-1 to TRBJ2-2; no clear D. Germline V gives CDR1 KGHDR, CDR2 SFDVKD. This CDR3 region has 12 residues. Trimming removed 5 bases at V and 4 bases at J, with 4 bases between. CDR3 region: CATSGVTGELFF. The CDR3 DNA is TGTGCCACCAGTGGAGTCACCGGGGAGCTGTTTTTT.

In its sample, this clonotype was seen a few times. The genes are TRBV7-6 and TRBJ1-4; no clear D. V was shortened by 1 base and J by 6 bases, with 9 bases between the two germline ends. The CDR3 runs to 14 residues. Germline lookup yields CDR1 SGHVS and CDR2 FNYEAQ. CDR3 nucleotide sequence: TGTGCCAGCAGCTTAGGGGGAGGCGATGAAAAACTGTTTTTT. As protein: CASSLGGGDEKLFF. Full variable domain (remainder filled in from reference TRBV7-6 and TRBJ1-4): GAGVSQSPRYKVTKRGQDVALRCDPISGHVSLYWYRQALGQGPEFLTYFNYEAQQDKSGLPNDRFSAERPEGSISTLTIQRTEQRDSAMYRCASSLGGGDEKLFFGSGTQLSVL.

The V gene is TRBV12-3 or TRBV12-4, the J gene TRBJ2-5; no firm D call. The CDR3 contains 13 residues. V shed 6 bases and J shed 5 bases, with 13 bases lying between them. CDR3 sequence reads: CASSPPLQETQYF. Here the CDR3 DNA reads TGTGCCAGCAGCCCTCCCCTCCAGGAGACCCAGTACTTC.

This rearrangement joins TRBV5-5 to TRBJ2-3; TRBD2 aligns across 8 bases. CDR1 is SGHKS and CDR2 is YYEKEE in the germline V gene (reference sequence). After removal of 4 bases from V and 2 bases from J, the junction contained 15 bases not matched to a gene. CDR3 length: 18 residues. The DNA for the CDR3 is TGTGCCAGCAGCCCTGACTCGGCCAGCGGGGGCTACACAGATACGCAGTATTTT. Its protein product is CASSPDSASGGYTDTQYF.

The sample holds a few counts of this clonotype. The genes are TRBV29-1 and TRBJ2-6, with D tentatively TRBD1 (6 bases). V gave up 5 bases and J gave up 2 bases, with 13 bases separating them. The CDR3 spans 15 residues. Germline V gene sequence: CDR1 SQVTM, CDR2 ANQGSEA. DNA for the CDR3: TGCAGCGTTACCTCCGGGACAACTGGGGCCAACGTCCTGACTTTC. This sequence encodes CSVTSGTTGANVLTF.

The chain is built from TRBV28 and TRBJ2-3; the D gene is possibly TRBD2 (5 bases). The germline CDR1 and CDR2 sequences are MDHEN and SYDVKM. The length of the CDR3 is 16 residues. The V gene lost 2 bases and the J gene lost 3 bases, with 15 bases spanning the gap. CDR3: CASSLGPLARTDTQYF. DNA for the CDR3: TGTGCCAGCAGTTTAGGCCCCCTAGCCAGAACAGATACGCAGTATTTT.

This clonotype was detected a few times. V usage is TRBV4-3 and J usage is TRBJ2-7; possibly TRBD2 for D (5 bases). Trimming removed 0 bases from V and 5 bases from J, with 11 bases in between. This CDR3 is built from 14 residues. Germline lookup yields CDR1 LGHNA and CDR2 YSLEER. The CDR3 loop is CASSQDGEGDEQYF. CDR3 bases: TGCGCCAGCAGCCAAGATGGAGAGGGCGACGAGCAGTACTTC.

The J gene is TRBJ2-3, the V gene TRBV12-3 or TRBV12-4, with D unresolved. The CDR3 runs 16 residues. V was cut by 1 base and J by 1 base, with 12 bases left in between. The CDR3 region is CASSLEGRQRTDTQYF. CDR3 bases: TGTGCCAGCAGTTTAGAAGGGCGGCAGCGCACAGATACGCAGTATTTT.